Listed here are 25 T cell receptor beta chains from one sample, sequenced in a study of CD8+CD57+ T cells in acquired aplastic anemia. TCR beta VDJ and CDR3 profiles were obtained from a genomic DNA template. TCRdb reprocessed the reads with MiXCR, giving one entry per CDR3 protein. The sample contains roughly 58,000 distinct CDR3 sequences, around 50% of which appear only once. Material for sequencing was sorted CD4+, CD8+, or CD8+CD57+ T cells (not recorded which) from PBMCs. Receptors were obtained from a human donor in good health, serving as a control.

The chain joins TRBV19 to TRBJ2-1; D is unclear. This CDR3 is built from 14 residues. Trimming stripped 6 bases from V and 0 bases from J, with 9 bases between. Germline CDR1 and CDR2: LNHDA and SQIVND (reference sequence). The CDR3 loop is CASSPMTSYNEQFF. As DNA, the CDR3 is TGTGCCAGTAGCCCCATGACCTCCTACAATGAGCAGTTCTTC.

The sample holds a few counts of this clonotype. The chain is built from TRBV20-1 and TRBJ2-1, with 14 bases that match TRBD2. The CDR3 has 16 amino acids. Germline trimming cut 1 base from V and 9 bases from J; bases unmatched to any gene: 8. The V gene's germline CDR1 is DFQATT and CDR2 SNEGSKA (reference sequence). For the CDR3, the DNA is TGCAGTGCTAGAGCCGGGACTAGCGGGAGAATAGGTGAGCAGTTCTTC. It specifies CSARAGTSGRIGEQFF.

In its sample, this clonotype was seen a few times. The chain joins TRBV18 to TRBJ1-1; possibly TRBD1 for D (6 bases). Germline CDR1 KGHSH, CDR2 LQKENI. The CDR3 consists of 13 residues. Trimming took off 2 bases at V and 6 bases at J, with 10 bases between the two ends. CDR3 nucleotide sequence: TGTGCCAGCTCACCAAGGGGGGTAGCTGAAGCTTTCTTT. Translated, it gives CASSPRGVAEAFF. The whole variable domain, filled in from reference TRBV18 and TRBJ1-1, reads NAGVMQNPRHLVRRRGQEARLRCSPMKGHSHVYWYRQLPEEGLKFMVYLQKENIIDESGMPKERFSAEFPKEGPSILRIQQVVRGDSAAYFCASSPRGVAEAFFGQGTRLTVV.

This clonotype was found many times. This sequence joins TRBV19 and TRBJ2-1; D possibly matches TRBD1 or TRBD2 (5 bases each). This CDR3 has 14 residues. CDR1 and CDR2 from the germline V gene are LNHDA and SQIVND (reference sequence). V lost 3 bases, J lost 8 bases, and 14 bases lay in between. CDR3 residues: CASSMGEKVYEQFF. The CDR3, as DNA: TGTGCCAGTAGTATGGGGGAAAAGGTCTATGAGCAGTTCTTC.

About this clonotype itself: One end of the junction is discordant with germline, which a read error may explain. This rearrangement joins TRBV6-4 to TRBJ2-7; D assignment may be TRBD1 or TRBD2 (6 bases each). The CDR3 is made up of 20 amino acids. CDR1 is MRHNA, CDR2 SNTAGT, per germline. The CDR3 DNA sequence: TGTGCCATCAGTGACCCGAGCACAGGGCAACCCCGCGGGACCTCCTACGAGCAGTACTTC. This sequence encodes CAISDPSTGQPRGTSYEQYF.

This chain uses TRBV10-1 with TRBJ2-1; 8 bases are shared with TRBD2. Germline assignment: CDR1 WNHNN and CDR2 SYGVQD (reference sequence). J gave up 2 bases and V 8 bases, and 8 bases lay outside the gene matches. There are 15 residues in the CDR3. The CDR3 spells CASQLVAGTYNEQFF. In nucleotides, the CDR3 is TGCGCCAGCCAGTTGGTAGCGGGGACCTACAATGAGCAGTTCTTC.

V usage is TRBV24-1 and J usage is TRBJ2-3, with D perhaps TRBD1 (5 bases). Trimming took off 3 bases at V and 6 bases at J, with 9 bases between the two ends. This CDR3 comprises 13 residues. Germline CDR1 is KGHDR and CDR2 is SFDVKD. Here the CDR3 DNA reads TGTGCCACCAGTGATGTGGGGCGCGATACGCAGTATTTT. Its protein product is CATSDVGRDTQYF.

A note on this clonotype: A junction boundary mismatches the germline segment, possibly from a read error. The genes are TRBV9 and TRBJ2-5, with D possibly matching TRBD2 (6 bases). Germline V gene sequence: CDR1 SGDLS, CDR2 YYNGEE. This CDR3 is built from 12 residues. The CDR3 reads CTSSVGGETQYF. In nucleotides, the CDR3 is TGTACCAGCAGCGTAGGAGGGGAGACCCAGTACTTC.

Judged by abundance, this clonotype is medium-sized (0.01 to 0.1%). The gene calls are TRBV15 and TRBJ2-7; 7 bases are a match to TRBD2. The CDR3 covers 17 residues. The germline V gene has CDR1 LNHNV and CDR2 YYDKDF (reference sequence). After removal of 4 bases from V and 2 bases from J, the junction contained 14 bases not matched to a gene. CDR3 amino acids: CATSTIAGDLGPYEQYF. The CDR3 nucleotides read TGTGCCACCAGCACCATCGCGGGGGATCTGGGTCCCTACGAGCAGTACTTC.

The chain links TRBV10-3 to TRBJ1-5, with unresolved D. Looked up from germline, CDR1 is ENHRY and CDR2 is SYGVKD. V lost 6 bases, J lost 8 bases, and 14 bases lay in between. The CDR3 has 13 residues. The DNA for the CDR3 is TGTGCCATCAGGGAGACACATGATAAGCCCCAGCATTTT. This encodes CAIRETHDKPQHF.

CDR3: CASRETGEGEAFF. CDR3 DNA sequence: TGCGCCAGCAGGGAGACAGGGGAGGGTGAAGCTTTCTTT. The chain uses TRBV10-2 and TRBJ1-1, with TRBD1 matching 8 bases. The CDR3 runs 13 residues. Germline-derived CDR1 and CDR2 are WSHSY and SAAADI. Trimming cost V 6 bases and J 7 bases; bases outside gene matches: 7.

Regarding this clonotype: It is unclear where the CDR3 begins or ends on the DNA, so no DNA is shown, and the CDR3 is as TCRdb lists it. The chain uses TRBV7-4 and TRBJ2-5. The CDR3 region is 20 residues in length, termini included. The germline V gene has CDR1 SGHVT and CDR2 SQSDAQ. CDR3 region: CASSFYICSAFSGHQETQYF.

The CDR3 reads CASSGRTGYGYTF. The CDR3 DNA sequence: TGTGCCAGCAGCGGTCGGACAGGGTATGGCTACACCTTC. V gene TRBV7-2 combines with J gene TRBJ1-2; 8 bases line up with TRBD1. The CDR3 consists of 13 residues. Trimming removed 5 bases from V and 5 bases from J; junction bases left unmatched: 4. Per the germline V gene, CDR1 is SGHTA and CDR2 is FQGNSA.

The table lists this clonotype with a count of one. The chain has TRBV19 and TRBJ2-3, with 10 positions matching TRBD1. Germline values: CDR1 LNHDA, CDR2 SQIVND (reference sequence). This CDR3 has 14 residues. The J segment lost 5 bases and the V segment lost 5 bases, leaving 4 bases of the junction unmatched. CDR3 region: CASSFDRGRDTQYF. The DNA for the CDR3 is TGTGCCAGTAGTTTTGACAGGGGGCGAGATACGCAGTATTTT.

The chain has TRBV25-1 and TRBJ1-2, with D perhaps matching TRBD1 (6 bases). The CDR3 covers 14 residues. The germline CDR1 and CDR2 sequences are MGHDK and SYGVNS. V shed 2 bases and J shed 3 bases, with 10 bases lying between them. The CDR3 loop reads CASSEPGVDYGYTF. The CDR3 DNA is TGTGCCAGCAGTGAACCAGGGGTCGACTATGGCTACACCTTC.

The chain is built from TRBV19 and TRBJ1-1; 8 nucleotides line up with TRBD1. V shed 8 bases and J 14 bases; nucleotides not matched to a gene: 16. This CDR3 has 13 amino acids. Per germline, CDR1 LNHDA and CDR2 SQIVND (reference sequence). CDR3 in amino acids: CASHMTGVRGIFF. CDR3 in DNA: TGTGCCAGTCATATGACAGGGGTAAGGGGAATCTTCTTT.

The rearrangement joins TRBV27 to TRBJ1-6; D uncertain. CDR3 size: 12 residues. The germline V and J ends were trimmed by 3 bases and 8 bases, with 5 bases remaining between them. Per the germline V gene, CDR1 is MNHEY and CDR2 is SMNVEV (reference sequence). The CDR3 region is CASSFRDSPLHF. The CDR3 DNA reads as TGTGCCAGCAGTTTTAGGGATTCACCCCTCCACTTT.

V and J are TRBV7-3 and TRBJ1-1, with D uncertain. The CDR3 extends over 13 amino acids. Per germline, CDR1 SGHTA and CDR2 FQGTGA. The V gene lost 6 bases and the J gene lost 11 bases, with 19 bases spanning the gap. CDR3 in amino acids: CASSFGPSLAAFF. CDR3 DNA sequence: TGTGCCAGCAGTTTTGGTCCCTCATTGGCGGCTTTCTTT.

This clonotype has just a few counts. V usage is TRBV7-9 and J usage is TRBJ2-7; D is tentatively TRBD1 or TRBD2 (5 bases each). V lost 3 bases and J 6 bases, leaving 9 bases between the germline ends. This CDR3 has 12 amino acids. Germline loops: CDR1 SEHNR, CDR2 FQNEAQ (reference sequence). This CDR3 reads CASSLERGEQYF. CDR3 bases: TGTGCCAGCAGCTTGGAGAGGGGCGAGCAGTACTTC.

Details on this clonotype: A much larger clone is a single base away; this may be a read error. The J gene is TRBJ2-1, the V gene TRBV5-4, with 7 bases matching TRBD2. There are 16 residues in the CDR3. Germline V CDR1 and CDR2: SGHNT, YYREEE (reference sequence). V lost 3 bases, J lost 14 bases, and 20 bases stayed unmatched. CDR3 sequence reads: CASSSFAAGVLSVEFF. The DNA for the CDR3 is TGTGCCAGCAGCTCGTTCGCTGCGGGAGTTTTATCGGTCGAGTTCTTC.

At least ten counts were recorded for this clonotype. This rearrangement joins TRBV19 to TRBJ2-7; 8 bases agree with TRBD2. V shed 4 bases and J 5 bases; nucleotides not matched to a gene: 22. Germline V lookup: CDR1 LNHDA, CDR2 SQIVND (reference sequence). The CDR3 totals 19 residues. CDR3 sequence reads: CASSTGGGYAQPEAHEQYF. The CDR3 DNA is TGTGCCAGTAGTACCGGGGGGGGTTATGCTCAACCCGAAGCCCACGAGCAGTACTTC. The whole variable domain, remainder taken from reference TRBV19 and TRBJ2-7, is DGGITQSPKYLFRKEGQNVTLSCEQNLNHDAMYWYRQDPGQGLRLIYYSQIVNDFQKGDIAEGYSVSREKKESFPLTVTSAQKNPTAFYLCASSTGGGYAQPEAHEQYFGPGTRLTVT.

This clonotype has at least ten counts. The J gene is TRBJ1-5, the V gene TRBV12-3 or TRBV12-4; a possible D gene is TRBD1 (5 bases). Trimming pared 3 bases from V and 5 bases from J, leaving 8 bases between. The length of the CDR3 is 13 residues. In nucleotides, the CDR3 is TGTGCCAGCAGTTTTCCGGGGGATCAGCCCCAGCATTTT. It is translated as CASSFPGDQPQHF.

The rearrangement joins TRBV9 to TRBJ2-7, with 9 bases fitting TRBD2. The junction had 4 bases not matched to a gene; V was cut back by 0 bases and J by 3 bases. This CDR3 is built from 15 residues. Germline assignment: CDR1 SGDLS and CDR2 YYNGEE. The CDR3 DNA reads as TGTGCCAGCAGCGTAGCCCTAGCGGGACTCTACGAGCAGTACTTC. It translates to CASSVALAGLYEQYF.

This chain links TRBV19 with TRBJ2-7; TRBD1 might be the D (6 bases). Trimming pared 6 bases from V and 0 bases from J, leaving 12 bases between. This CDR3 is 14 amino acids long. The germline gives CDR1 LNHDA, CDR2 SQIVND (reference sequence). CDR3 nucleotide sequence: TGTGCCAGTAGCGGACAGAATAGCTCCTACGAGCAGTACTTC. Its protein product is CASSGQNSSYEQYF.

CDR3 sequence: CASSGNRNDEQYF. The CDR3 bases are TGTGCCAGCAGCGGGAACAGGAACGACGAGCAGTACTTC. The chain carries TRBV7-3 and TRBJ2-7, with D maybe TRBD1 (5 bases). V was cut by 5 bases and J by 5 bases, with 13 bases left in between. The V gene's germline CDR1 is SGHTA and CDR2 FQGTGA. The CDR3 extends over 13 amino acids. Full variable domain (missing parts from reference TRBV7-3 and TRBJ2-7): GAGVSQTPSNKVTEKGKYVELRCDPISGHTALYWYRQSLGQGPEFLIYFQGTGAADDSGLPNDRFFAVRPEGSVSTLKIQRTERGDSAVYLCASSGNRNDEQYFGPGTRLTVT.